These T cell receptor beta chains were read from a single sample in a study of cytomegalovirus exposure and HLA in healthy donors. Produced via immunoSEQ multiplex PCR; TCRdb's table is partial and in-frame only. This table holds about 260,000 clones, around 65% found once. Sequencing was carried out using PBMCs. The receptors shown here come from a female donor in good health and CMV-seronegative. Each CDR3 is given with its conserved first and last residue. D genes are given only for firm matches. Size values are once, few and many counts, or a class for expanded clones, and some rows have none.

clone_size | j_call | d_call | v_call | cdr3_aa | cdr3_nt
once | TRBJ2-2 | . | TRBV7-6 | CASSLVTANTGELFF | TGTGCCAGCAGCTTAGTAACAGCGAACACCGGGGAGCTGTTTTTT
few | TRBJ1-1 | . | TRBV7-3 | CASSPRDSTEAFF | TGTGCCAGCAGCCCTCGGGACTCCACTGAAGCTTTCTTT
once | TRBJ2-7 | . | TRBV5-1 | CASSLLGGEQYF | TGCGCCAGCAGCTTGTTGGGGGGCGAGCAGTACTTC
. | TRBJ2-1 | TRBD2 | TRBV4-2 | CASSQLAGGPGEQFF | TGTGCCAGCAGCCAGCTAGCGGGAGGGCCAGGCGAGCAGTTCTTC
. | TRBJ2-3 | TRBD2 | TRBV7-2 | CASSLERREQTQYF | TGTGCCAGCAGCTTAGAGAGGCGGGAGCAGACGCAGTATTTT
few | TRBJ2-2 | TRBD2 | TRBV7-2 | CASSSTSGRKTGELFF | TGTGCCAGCAGCTCGACTAGCGGGAGAAAAACCGGGGAGCTGTTTTTT
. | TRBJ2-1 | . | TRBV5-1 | CASCLNPGGSYNEQFF | TGCGCCAGCTGCTTGAACCCAGGTGGCTCCTACAATGAGCAGTTCTTC
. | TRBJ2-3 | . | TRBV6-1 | CASRDRETDTQYF | TGTGCCAGCAGGGACAGAGAGACAGATACGCAGTATTTT
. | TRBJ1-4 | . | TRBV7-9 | CSSSYTPSTNEKLFF | TGTTCCAGCAGCTATACACCTTCAACTAATGAAAAACTGTTTTTT
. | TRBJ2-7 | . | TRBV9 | CASSVSTGTHEQYF | TGTGCCAGCAGCGTGTCTACAGGTACCCACGAGCAGTACTTC
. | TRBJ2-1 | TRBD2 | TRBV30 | CAWSVELAGHNEQFF | TGTGCCTGGAGTGTGGAACTAGCGGGGCACAATGAGCAGTTCTTC
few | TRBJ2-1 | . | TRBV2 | CASEVRNEQFF | TGTGCCAGCGAGGTGAGGAATGAGCAGTTCTTC
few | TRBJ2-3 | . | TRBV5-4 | CASSLGGVSTDTQYF | TGTGCCAGCAGCTTGGGCGGGGTTAGCACAGATACGCAGTATTTT
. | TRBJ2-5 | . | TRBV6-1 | CASSTQRGIGETQYF | TGTGCCAGCAGCACCCAAAGGGGGATAGGGGAGACCCAGTACTTC
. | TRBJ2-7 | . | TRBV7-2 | CASSLFPRDTKPHEQYF | TGTGCCAGCAGCTTATTCCCCCGGGACACCAAGCCCCACGAGCAGTACTTC
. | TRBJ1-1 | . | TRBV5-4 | CASSLERNTEAFF | TGTGCCAGCAGCTTGGAGCGAAACACTGAAGCTTTCTTT
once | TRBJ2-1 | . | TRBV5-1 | CASSLDQGSHNEQFF | TGCGCCAGCAGCTTGGATCAGGGTTCGCACAATGAGCAGTTCTTC
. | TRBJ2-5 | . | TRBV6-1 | CASRGARINQETQYF | TGTGCCAGCAGGGGAGCCAGGATCAACCAAGAGACCCAGTACTTC
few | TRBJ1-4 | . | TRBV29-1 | CSVDSNEKLFF | TGCAGCGTTGACAGTAATGAAAAACTGTTTTTT
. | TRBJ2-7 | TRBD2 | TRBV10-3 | CAISDNSGIYEQYF | TGTGCCATCAGTGATAATAGCGGGATATACGAGCAGTACTTC
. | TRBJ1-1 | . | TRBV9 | CASSVAVNTEAFF | TGTGCCAGCAGCGTCGCAGTGAACACTGAAGCTTTCTTT
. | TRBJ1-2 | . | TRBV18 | CASSPPEFSYGYTF | TGTGCCAGCTCACCACCAGAATTTAGCTATGGCTACACCTTC
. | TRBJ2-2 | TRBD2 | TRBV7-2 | CASSPLPTSGYTGELFF | TGTGCCAGCAGCCCCCTCCCGACTAGCGGATACACCGGGGAGCTGTTTTTT
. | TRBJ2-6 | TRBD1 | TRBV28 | CASSLPLGQGGANVLTF | TGTGCCAGCAGCCTACCTCTGGGACAGGGGGGGGCCAACGTCCTGACTTTC
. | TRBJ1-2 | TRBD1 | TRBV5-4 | CASSLAAGGWGYGYTF | TGTGCCAGCAGCTTGGCCGCAGGGGGCTGGGGCTATGGCTACACCTTC
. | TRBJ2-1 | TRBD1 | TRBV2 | CASRDRTGGPVNEQFF | TGTGCCAGCAGGGACAGGACAGGGGGCCCGGTTAATGAGCAGTTCTTC